This TCR beta chain was profiled in a study of T cell responses to AZD1222 COVID-19 vaccine. Study-wide points: Reportedly, nearly half of unique spike TCRs recognized epitopes outside B.1.351/B.1.1.7 mutations. A mostly white British donor set with more females was recruited, and clonal diversity was possibly underestimated. Two doses of AZD1222 preceded a rise in Spike-specific TCR breadth and depth.

TCRdb keeps only in-frame clones here, not all; method: immunoSEQ multiplex PCR. There are 95,000 to 150,000 clones in the sample; roughly 93% occur only once, and approximately 1.5% lies in the top ten. Notes on this clone: As yet, its antigen is unknown.

V was trimmed by 1 base and J by 7 bases, leaving 5 bases between them. From germline, CDR1 is SEHNR and CDR2 FQNEAQ (reference sequence). CDR3 length: 13 amino acids. The rearrangement joins TRBV7-9 to TRBJ1-6; D remains ambiguous. The starting material was peripheral blood, obtained on day 0 of AZD1222 vaccination. This clonotype originated in an adult in good health. The CDR3 region is CASSLGTNSPLHF. CDR3 nucleotide sequence: TGTGCCAGCAGCTTAGGTACAAATTCACCCCTCCACTTT.